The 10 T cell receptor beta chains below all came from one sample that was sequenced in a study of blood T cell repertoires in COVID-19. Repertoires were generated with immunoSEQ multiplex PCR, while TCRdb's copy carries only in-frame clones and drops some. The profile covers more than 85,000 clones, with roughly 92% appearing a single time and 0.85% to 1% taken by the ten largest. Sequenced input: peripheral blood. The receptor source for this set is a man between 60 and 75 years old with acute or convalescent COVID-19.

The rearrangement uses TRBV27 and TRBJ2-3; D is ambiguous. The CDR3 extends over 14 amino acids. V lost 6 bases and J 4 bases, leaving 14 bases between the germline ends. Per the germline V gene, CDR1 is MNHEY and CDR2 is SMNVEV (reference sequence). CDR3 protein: CASSPSPRADTQYF. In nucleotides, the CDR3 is TGTGCCAGCAGCCCCTCTCCCCGGGCAGATACGCAGTATTTT.

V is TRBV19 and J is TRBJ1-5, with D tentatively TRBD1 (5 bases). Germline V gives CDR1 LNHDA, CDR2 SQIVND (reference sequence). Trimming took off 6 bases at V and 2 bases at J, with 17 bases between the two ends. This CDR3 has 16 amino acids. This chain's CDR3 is CASSPSGGRGNQPQHF. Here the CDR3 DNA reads TGTGCCAGTAGCCCGTCGGGGGGGAGAGGCAATCAGCCCCAGCATTTT.

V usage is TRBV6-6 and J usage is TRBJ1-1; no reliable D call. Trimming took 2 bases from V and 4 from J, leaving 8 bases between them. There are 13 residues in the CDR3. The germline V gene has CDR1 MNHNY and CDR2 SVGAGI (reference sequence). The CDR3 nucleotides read TGTGCCAGCAGTTACGGGGAGTCCACTGAAGCTTTCTTT. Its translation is CASSYGESTEAFF.

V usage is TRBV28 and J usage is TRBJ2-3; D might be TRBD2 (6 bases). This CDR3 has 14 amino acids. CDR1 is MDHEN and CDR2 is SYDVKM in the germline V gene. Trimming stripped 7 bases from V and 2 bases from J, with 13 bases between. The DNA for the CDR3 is TGTGCCAGCACCCCTAGCGACATCACAGATACGCAGTATTTT. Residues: CASTPSDITDTQYF.

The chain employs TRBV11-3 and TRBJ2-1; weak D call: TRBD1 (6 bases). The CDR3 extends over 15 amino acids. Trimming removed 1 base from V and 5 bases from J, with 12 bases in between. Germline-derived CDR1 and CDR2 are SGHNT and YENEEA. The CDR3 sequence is CASSLAGQFNNEQFF. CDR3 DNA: TGTGCCAGCAGCTTAGCCGGACAGTTCAACAATGAGCAGTTCTTC. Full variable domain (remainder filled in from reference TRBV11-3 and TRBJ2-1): EAGVVQSPRYKIIEKKQPVAFWCNPISGHNTLYWYLQNLGQGPELLIRYENEEAVDDSQLPKDRFSAERLKGVDSTLKIQPAELGDSAVYLCASSLAGQFNNEQFFGPGTRLTVL.

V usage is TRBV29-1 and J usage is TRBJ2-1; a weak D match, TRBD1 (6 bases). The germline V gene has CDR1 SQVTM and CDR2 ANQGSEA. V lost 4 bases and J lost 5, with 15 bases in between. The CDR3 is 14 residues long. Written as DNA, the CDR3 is TGCAGCGTTGCCGGGACAAGACCTAACAATGAGCAGTTCTTC. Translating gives CSVAGTRPNNEQFF.

The CDR3 region has the DNA TGTGCCACCAGTGTTTGGCTTTTCTCTTCCTACGAGCAGTACGTC. Residues: CATSVWLFSSYEQYV. This chain connects TRBV24-1 to TRBJ2-7; D gene ambiguous. This CDR3 region has 15 residues. Per germline, CDR1 KGHDR and CDR2 SFDVKD. V was pared by 5 bases and J by 1 base, with 14 bases between.

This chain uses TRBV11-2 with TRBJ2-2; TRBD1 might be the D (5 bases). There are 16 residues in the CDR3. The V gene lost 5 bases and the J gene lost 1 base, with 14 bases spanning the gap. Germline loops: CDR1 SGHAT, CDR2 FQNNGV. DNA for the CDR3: TGTGCCAGCAGCCCATTAAGGGGTCGGAACACCGGGGAGCTGTTTTTT. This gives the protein CASSPLRGRNTGELFF.

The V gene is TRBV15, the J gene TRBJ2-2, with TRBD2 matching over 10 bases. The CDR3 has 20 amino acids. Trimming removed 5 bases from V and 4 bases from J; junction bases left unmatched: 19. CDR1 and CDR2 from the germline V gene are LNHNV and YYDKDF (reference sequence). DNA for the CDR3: TGTGCCACCAGCGTTTCTCCCAGAGAGCCTAGCGGGAGTGCCACCGGGGAGCTGTTTTTT. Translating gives CATSVSPREPSGSATGELFF.

The CDR3 protein is CASSLFPRGDEKLFF. CDR3 nucleotides: TGTGCCAGCAGCTTGTTTCCCAGGGGTGATGAAAAACTGTTTTTT. J is TRBJ1-4 and V is TRBV7-9; D possibly corresponds to TRBD1 (6 bases). CDR3 size: 15 residues. Per germline, CDR1 SEHNR and CDR2 FQNEAQ (reference sequence). Trimming took 3 bases from V and 6 from J, leaving 14 bases between them. The variable domain in full, completed from reference TRBV7-9 and TRBJ1-4, reads DTGVSQNPRHKITKRGQNVTFRCDPISEHNRLYWYRQTLGQGPEFLTYFQNEAQLEKSRLLSDRFSAERPKGSFSTLEIQRTEQGDSAMYLCASSLFPRGDEKLFFGSGTQLSVL.